The present entry profiles one T cell receptor beta chain with its context. Sequencing was performed with immunoSEQ multiplex PCR; in TCRdb, only in-frame clones are kept and a portion is missing. The table lists 120,000 or so clones, approximately 80% of them singletons, with approximately 25% in the top ten. CDR3 length: 15 residues. V gave up 6 bases and J gave up 7 bases; unmatched junction bases: 10. CDR1 and CDR2 (germline): MNHNY, SVGAGI (reference sequence). This entry is derived from a study of blood T cell repertoires in COVID-19. The receptor's source is a human donor in a cohort sampled during active COVID-19. The sample comprised peripheral blood. The chain links TRBV6-6 to TRBJ2-1, with 9 bases lining up with TRBD2. CDR3 amino acids: CASRTGGGRGNEQFF. CDR3 sequence (DNA): TGTGCCAGCAGAACCGGGGGCGGGAGGGGGAATGAGCAGTTCTTC.